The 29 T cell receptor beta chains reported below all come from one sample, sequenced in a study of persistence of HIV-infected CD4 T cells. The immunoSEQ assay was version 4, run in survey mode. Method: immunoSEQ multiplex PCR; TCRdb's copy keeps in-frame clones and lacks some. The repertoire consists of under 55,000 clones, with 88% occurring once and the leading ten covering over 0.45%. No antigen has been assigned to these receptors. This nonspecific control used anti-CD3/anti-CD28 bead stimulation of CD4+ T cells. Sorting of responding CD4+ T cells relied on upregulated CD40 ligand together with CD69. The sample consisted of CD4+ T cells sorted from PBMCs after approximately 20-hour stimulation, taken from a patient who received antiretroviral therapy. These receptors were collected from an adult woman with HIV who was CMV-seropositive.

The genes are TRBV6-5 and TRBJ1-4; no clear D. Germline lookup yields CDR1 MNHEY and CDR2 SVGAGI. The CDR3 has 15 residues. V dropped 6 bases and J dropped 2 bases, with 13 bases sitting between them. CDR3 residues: CASSPHATTNEKLFF. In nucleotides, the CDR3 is TGTGCCAGCAGCCCACACGCGACCACTAATGAAAAACTGTTTTTT.

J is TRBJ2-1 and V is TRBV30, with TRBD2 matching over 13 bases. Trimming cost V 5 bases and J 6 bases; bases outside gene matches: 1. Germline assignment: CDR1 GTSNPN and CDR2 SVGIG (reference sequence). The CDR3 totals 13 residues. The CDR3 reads CAWGLAGVNEQFF. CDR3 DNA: TGTGCCTGGGGACTAGCGGGGGTCAATGAGCAGTTCTTC.

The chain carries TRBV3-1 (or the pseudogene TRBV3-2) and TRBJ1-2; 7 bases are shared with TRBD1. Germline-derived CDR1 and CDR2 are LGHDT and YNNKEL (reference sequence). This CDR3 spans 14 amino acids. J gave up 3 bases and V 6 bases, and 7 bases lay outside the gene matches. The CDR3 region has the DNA TGTGCCAGCAGTGCCGAACAGGGGTACTATGGCTACACCTTC. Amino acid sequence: CASSAEQGYYGYTF.

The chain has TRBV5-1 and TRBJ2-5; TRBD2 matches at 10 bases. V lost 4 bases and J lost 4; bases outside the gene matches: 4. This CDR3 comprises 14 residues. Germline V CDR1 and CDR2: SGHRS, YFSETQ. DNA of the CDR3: TGCGCCAGCAGCACGGGACTAGCGCGAGAGACCCAGTACTTC. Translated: CASSTGLARETQYF.

The CDR3 is CASSGQGRRIGAFF. CDR3 sequence (DNA): TGTGCCAGCAGTGGTCAGGGCCGCAGAATAGGGGCTTTCTTT. The gene calls are TRBV27 and TRBJ1-1; the D gene is possibly TRBD1 (5 bases). CDR3 size: 14 residues. CDR1 and CDR2 from the germline V gene are MNHEY and SMNVEV (reference sequence). V was shortened by 5 bases and J by 11 bases, with 21 bases between the two germline ends.

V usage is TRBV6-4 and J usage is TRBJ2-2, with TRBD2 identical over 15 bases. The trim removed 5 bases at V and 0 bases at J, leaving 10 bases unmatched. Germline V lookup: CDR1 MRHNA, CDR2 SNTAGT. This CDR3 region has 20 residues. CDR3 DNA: TGTGCCAGCAGTAGGAGCGGACTAGCGGGGGGGCTCGCGAACACCGGGGAGCTGTTTTTT. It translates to CASSRSGLAGGLANTGELFF.

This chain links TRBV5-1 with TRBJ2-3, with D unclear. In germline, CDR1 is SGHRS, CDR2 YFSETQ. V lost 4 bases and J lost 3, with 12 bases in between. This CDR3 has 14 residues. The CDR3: CASSGRTRTDTQYF. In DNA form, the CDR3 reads TGCGCCAGCAGCGGTAGGACGCGTACAGATACGCAGTATTTT.

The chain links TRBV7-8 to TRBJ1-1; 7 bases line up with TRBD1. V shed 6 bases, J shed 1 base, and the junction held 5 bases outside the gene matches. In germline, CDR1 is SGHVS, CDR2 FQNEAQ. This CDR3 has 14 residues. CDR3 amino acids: CASSPDRENTEAFF. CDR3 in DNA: TGTGCCAGCAGTCCCGACAGGGAGAACACTGAAGCTTTCTTT.

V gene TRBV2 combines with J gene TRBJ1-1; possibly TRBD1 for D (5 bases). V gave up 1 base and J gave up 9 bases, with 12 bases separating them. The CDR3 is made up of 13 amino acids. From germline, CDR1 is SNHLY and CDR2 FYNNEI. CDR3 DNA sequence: TGTGCCAGCAGTGAAGTCCGGGACGTAAAAGCTTTCTTT. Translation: CASSEVRDVKAFF. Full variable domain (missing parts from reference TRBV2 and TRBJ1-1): EPEVTQTPSHQVTQMGQEVILRCVPISNHLYFYWYRQILGQKVEFLVSFYNNEISEKSEIFDDQFSVERPDGSNFTLKIRSTKLEDSAMYFCASSEVRDVKAFFGQGTRLTVV.

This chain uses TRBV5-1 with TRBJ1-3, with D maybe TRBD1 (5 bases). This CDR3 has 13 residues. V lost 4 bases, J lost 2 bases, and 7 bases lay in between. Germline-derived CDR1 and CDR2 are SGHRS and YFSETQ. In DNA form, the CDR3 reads TGCGCCAGCAGCGGACAAGCTGGAAACACCATATATTTT. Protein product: CASSGQAGNTIYF.

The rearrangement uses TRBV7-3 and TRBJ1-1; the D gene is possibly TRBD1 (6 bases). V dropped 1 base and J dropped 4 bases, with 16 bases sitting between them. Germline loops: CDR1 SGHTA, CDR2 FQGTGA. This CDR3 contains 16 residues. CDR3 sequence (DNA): TGTGCCAGCAGCTTAAGACCGTCGGGGGGCAGCACTGAAGCTTTCTTT. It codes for CASSLRPSGGSTEAFF.

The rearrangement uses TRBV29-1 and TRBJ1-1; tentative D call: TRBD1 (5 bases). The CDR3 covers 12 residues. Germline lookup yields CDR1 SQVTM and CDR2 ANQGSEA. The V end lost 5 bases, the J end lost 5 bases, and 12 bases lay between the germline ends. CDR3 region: CSVSMGETEAFF. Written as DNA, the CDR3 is TGCAGCGTTAGTATGGGGGAGACTGAAGCTTTCTTT.

Here the CDR3 reads CASSERPGLALQGEQFF. In DNA, the CDR3 is TGCGCCAGCAGCGAGCGACCGGGACTAGCGTTGCAGGGTGAGCAGTTCTTC. V usage is TRBV5-1 and J usage is TRBJ2-1, with TRBD2 matching over 10 bases. Germline values: CDR1 SGHRS, CDR2 YFSETQ. The V and J ends lost 4 bases and 9 bases, in that order; junction bases with no gene match: 16. CDR3 length equals 17 residues.

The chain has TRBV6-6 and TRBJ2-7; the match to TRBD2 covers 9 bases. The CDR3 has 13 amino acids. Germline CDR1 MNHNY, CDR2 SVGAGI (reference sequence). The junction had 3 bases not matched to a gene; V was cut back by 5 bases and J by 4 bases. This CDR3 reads CASSLSGGYEQYF. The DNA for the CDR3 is TGTGCCAGCAGTCTTAGCGGGGGATACGAGCAGTACTTC.

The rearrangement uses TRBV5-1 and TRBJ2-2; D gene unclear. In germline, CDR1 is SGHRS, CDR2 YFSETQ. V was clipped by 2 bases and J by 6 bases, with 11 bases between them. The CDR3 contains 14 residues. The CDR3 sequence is CASSLVPVAGELFF. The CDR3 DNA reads TGCGCCAGCAGCTTAGTGCCGGTGGCCGGGGAGCTGTTTTTT.

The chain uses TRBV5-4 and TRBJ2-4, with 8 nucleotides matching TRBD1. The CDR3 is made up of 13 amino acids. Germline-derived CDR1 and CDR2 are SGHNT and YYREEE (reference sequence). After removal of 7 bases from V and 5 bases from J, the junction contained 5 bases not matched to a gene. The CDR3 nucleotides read TGTGCCAGCCAGGTGACAGGGGAAAACATTCAGTACTTC. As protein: CASQVTGENIQYF. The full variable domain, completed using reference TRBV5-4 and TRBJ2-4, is ETGVTQSPTHLIKTRGQQVTLRCSSQSGHNTVSWYQQALGQGPQFIFQYYREEENGRGNFPPRFSGLQFPNYSSELNVNALELDDSALYLCASQVTGENIQYFGAGTRLSVL.

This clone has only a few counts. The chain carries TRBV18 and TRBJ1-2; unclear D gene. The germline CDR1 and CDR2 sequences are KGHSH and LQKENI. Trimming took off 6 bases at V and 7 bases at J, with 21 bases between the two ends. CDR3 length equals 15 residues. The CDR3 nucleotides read TGTGCCAGCTCCCCCACCGGGCTCCTGGTGGCTGGCTACACCTTC. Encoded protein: CASSPTGLLVAGYTF. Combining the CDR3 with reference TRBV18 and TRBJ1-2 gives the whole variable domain NAGVMQNPRHLVRRRGQEARLRCSPMKGHSHVYWYRQLPEEGLKFMVYLQKENIIDESGMPKERFSAEFPKEGPSILRIQQVVRGDSAAYFCASSPTGLLVAGYTFGSGTRLTVV.

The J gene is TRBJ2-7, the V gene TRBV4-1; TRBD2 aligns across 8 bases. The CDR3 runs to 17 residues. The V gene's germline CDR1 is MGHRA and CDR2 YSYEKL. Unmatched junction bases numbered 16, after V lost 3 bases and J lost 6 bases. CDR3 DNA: TGCGCCAGCAGCCATCCCCTGAAGCGGGGGACCAACGGCGAGCAGTACTTC. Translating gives CASSHPLKRGTNGEQYF.

The CDR3 nucleotides read TGTGCCAGCAAACTTACGCAGGGCAACACTGAAGCTTTCTTT. Translating it yields CASKLTQGNTEAFF. The chain couples TRBV27 to TRBJ1-1; D perhaps matches TRBD1 (5 bases). Germline V lookup: CDR1 MNHEY, CDR2 SMNVEV (reference sequence). V dropped 7 bases and J dropped 2 bases, with 14 bases sitting between them. The CDR3 consists of 14 residues.

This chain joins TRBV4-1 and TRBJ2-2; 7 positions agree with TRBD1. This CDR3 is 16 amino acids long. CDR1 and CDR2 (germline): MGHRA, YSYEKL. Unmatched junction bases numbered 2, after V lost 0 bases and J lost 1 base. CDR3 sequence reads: CASSQDWTGNTGELFF. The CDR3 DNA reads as TGCGCCAGCAGCCAAGACTGGACAGGGAACACCGGGGAGCTGTTTTTT.

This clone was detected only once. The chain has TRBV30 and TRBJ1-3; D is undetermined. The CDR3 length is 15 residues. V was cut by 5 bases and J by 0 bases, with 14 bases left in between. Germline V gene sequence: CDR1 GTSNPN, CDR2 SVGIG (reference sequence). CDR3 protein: CAWGTGVYSGNTIYF. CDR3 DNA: TGTGCCTGGGGCACCGGGGTTTACTCTGGAAACACCATATATTTT.

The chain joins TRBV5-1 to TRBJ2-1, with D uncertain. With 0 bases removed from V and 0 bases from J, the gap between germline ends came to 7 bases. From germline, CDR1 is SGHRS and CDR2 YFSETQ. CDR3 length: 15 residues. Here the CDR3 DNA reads TGCGCCAGCAGCTTGGGCAGCAGCTCCTACAATGAGCAGTTCTTC. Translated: CASSLGSSSYNEQFF.

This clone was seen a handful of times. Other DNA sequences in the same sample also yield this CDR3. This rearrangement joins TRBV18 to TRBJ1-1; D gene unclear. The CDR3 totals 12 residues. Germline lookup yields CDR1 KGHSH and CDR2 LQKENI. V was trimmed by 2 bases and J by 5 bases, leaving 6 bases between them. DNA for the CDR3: TGTGCCAGCTCACCATTAGGAACTGAAGCTTTCTTT. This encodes CASSPLGTEAFF.

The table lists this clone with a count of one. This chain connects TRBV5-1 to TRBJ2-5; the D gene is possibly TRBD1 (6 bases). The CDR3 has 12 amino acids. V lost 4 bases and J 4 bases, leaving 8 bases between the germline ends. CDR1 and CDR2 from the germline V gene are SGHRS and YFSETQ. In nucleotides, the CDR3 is TGCGCCAGCAGCCCGGACAGAGAGACCCAGTACTTC. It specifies CASSPDRETQYF.

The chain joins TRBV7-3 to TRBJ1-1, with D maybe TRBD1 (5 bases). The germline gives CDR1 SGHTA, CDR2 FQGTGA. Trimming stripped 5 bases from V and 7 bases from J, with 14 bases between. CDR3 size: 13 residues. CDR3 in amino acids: CASSPRHGGEAFF. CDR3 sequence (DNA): TGTGCCAGCAGCCCTCGGCATGGGGGTGAAGCTTTCTTT.

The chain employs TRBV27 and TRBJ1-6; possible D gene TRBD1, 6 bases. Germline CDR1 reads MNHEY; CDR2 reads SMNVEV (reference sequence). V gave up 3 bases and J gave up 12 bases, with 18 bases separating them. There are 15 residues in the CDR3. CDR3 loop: CASSFRAGVVGPLHF. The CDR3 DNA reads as TGTGCCAGCAGTTTTAGGGCAGGGGTTGTGGGACCCCTCCACTTT.

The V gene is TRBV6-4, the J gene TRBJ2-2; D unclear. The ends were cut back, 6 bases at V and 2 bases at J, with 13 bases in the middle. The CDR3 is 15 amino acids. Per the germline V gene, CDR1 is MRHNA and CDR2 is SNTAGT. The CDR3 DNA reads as TGTGCCAGCAGGCGGACGCCTGCTAACACCGGGGAGCTGTTTTTT. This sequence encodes CASRRTPANTGELFF.

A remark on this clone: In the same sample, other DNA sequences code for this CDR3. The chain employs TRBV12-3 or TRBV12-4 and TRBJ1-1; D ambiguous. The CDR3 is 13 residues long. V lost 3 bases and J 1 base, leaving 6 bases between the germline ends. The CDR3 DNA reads TGTGCCAGCAGTTTGGTAGGGAACACTGAAGCTTTCTTT. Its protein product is CASSLVGNTEAFF.

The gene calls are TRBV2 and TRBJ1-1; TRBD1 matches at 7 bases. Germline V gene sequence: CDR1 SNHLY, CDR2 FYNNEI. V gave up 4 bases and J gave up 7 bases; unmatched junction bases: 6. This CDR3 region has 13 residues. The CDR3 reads CASSADRVLEAFF. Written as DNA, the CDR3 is TGTGCCAGCAGTGCCGACAGGGTACTTGAAGCTTTCTTT.